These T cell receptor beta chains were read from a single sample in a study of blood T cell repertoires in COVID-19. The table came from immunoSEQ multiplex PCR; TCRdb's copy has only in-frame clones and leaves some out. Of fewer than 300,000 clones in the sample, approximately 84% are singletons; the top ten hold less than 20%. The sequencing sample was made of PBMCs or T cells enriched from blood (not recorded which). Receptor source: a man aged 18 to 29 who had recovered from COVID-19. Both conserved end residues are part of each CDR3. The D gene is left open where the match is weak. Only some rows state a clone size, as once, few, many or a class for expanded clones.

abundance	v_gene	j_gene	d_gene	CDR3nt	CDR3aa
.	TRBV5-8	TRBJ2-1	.	TGTGCCAGCAGCTTCGGTCTGCCCGATGAGCAGTTCTTC	CASSFGLPDEQFF
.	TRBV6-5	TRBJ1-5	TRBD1	TGTGCCAGCAACGAGGGGTGGACAGGGGGTCAGCCCCAGCATTTT	CASNEGWTGGQPQHF
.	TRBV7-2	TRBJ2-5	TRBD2	TGTGCCAGCAGCTTAGCTGGGGGGGGAGAGACCCAGTACTTC	CASSLAGGGETQYF
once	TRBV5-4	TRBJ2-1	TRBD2	TGTGCCAGCAGCAATGACCCGGGACTAGCGGGAGTTTACAATGAGCAGTTCTTC	CASSNDPGLAGVYNEQFF
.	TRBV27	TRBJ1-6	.	TGTGCCAGCGGTTTTCCCCCGGGGGATAATTCACCCCTCCACTTT	CASGFPPGDNSPLHF
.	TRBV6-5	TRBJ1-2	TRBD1	TGTGCCAGCAGGACGGGACAGGGGGCGACGTATGGCTACACCTTC	CASRTGQGATYGYTF
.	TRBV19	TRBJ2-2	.	TGTGCCAGTAGAGCAGGGAACACCGGGGAGCTGTTTTTT	CASRAGNTGELFF
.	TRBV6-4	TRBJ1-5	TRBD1	TGTGCCAGCAGTGACGGGGCAGGGGGCGAAATAGGCAATCAGCCCCAGCATTTT	CASSDGAGGEIGNQPQHF
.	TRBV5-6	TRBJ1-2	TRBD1	TGTGCCAGCAGCCTTCGACAGGGGGATGGCTACACCTTC	CASSLRQGDGYTF
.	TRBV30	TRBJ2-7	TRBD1	TGTGCCTGGAAACCGCGGGACAGGGTCTACGAGCAGTACTTC	CAWKPRDRVYEQYF
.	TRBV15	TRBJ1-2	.	TGTGCCACCAGCAACAATCCTGACAGTGCCTATGGCTACACCTTC	CATSNNPDSAYGYTF
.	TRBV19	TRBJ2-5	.	TGTGCCAGTAGTATAGGAACAGGGAGAGGTTGGGAGACCCAGTACTTC	CASSIGTGRGWETQYF
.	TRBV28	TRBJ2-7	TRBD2	TGTGCCAGCAGTGGGACTAGCGGGGACTCCTACGAGCAGTACTTC	CASSGTSGDSYEQYF
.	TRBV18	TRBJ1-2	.	TGTGCCAGCTCACCTACCCAAACGACAGGCCTCTATGGCTACACCTTC	CASSPTQTTGLYGYTF
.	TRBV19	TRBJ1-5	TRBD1	TGTGCCAGTAGTACCTCGGGACAGGGAGTTCAGCCCCAGCATTTT	CASSTSGQGVQPQHF
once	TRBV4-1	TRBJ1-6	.	TGCGCCAGCAGCCAAGATCTGGGGGAGGGGCGGGGATCACCCCTCCACTTT	CASSQDLGEGRGSPLHF
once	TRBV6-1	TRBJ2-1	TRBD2	TGTGCCAGCAGTGGAAGACTAGCGGGAGGAAGCTCCTACAATGAGCAGTTCTTC	CASSGRLAGGSSYNEQFF
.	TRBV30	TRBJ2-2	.	TGTGCCTGGAGTGGGCAGGAAGGGGAGCTGTTTTTT	CAWSGQEGELFF
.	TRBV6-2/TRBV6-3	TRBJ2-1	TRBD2	TGTGCCAGCAGCGGCCGGGTGGGACTAGCGGGCGGCTCCTACAATGAGCAGTTCTTC	CASSGRVGLAGGSYNEQFF
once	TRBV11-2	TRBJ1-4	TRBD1	TGTGCCAGCAGCTTAGGGGACAGGGTAAATGAAAAACTGTTTTTT	CASSLGDRVNEKLFF
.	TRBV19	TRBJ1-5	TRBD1	TGTGCCAGTAGTCGAGACAGGGGAGGCGGTCAGCCCCAGCATTTT	CASSRDRGGGQPQHF
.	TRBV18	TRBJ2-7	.	TGTGCCAGCTCCCTTACGGGTCGCCAGGAGGTGCAGTACTTC	CASSLTGRQEVQYF
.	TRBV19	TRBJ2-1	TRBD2	TGTGCCAGTAGTATCACGCTAGCGGGAGGCGGTGAGCAGTTCTTC	CASSITLAGGGEQFF
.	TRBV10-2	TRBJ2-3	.	TGCGCCAGCCTGGTAGGCGGGTCAGATACGCAGTATTTT	CASLVGGSDTQYF
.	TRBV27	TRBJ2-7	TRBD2	TGTGCCAGCAGTTTATCCGGACTAGCGGCATACGAGCAGTACTTC	CASSLSGLAAYEQYF
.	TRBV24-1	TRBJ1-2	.	TGTGCCACCAGTGATCCCGCGGGGGGCTATGGCTACACCTTC	CATSDPAGGYGYTF
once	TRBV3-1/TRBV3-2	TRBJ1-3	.	TGTGCCAGCAGCCCCCCGGCTGGAAACACCATATATTTT	CASSPPAGNTIYF
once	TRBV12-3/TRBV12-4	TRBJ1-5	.	TGTGCCAGCAGTTTCGGCTCAGGCCAGCCCCAGCATTTT	CASSFGSGQPQHF
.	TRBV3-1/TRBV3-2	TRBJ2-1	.	TGTGCCAGCAGCCAAACACCCCGTAATGAGCAGTTCTTC	CASSQTPRNEQFF
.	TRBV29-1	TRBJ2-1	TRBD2	TGCAGCGTTGGTATTGGGACTAGCTCCTACAATGAGCAGTTCTTC	CSVGIGTSSYNEQFF
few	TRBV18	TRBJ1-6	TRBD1	TGTGCCAGCTCACCAGGACAGGGTAATTCACCCCTCCACTTT	CASSPGQGNSPLHF
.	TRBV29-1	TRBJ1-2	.	TGCAGCGGACAAGCTAACTATGGCTACACCTTC	CSGQANYGYTF
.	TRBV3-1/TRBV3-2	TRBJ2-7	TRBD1	TGTGCCAGCAGCCGATTAGGACAGGGGACCTACGAGCAGTACTTC	CASSRLGQGTYEQYF
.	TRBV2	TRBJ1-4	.	TGTGCCAGCAGTGGATCTAGCATCCGGAATGAAAAACTGTTTTTT	CASSGSSIRNEKLFF
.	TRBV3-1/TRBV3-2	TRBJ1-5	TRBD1	TGTGCCAGCCAACAGGGGTCGAGTCAGCCCCAGCATTTT	CASQQGSSQPQHF
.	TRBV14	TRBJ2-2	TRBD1	TGTGCCAGCAGCCGAGGACAGGGTAAAGTCGGGGAGCTGTTTTTT	CASSRGQGKVGELFF
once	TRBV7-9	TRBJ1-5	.	TGTGCCAGCAGCTTGGGGGAGGGTAATCAGCCCCAGCATTTT	CASSLGEGNQPQHF
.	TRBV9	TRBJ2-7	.	TGTGCCAGCAGCGGCCACGGGGGCGAGCAGTACTTC	CASSGHGGEQYF
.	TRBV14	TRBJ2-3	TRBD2	TGTGCCAGCAGCCCTCTTAGTCGGACTAGCGGGCTTGATACGCAGTATTTT	CASSPLSRTSGLDTQYF
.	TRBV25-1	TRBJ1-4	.	TGTGCCAGCAGTGAACCGCAGGGTGAAAAACTGTTTTTT	CASSEPQGEKLFF
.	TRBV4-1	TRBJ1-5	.	TGCGCCAGCAGCCAAGGTGGCGGTTATAGCAATCAGCCCCAGCATTTT	CASSQGGGYSNQPQHF
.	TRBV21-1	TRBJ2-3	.	TGTGCCAGCAGCAAACTTCGCACAGATACGCAGTATTTT	CASSKLRTDTQYF
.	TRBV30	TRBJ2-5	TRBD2	TGTGCCTGGAGTGTAGGCCTAGCGGGAGGGCCGGAGACCCAGTACTTC	CAWSVGLAGGPETQYF
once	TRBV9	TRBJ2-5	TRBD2	TGTGCCAGCAGCGGCAGAGCGGGAGCTCGAAGGGAGACCCAGTACTTC	CASSGRAGARRETQYF
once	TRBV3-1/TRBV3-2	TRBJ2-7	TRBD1	TGTGCCAGCAGTCCCGGGACAGTCTCCTACGAGCAGTACTTC	CASSPGTVSYEQYF
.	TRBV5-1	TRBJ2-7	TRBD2	TGCGCCAGCAGCTCACGACTAGCGGGAGGGCCAACCTACGAGCAGTACTTC	CASSSRLAGGPTYEQYF
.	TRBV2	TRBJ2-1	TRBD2	TGTGCCAGCACTATTGCCTTGTTAGCGGGCTCCTACAATGAGCAGTTCTTC	CASTIALLAGSYNEQFF
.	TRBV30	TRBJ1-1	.	TGTGCCTGGAGTGCAGAACTACAGGTCCCGAACACTGAAGCTTTCTTT	CAWSAELQVPNTEAFF
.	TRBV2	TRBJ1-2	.	TGTGCCAGCAGTGAACGTCGTGATGGCTACACCTTC	CASSERRDGYTF
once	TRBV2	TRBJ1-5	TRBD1	TGTGCCAGCACCGGGAATCGGGAGGGGGCGACGAGCAATCAGCCCCAGCATTTT	CASTGNREGATSNQPQHF
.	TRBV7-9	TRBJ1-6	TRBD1	TGTGCCAGCAGCGACAGGGGGTATTATTCACCCCTCCACTTT	CASSDRGYYSPLHF
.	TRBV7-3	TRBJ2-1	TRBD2	TGTGCCAGCAGTACTCAGGCGGGAGTTTATAATGAGCAGTTCTTC	CASSTQAGVYNEQFF
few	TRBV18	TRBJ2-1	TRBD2	TGTGCCAGCTCACCACCGGCTAGCGGGGGGGCTCTCGATGAGCAGTTCTTC	CASSPPASGGALDEQFF
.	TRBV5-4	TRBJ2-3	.	TGTGCCAGCAGCTTGACCCGGGGAGATACGCAGTATTTT	CASSLTRGDTQYF